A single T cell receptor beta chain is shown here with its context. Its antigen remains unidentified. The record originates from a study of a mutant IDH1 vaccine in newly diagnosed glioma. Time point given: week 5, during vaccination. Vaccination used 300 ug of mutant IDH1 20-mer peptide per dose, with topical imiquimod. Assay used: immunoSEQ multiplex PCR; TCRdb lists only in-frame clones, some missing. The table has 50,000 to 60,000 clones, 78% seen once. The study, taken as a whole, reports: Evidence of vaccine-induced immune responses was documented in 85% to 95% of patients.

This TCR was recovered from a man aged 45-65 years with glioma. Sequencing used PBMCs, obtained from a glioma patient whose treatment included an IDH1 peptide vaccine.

CDR3 DNA: TGTGCCAGCAGCTTCAGGGAGGACTCACCCCTCCACTTT. Its protein is CASSFREDSPLHF. The V call is TRBV5-8, the J call TRBJ1-6, with D possibly TRBD1 on 5 matching bases. V was cut by 2 bases and J by 10 bases, with 10 bases left in between. The CDR3 has 13 residues. Germline V gene sequence: CDR1 SGHTS, CDR2 YDEGEE. Combining the CDR3 with reference TRBV5-8 and TRBJ1-6 gives the whole variable domain EAGVTQSPTHLIKTRGQQATLRCSPISGHTSVYWYQQALGLGLQFLLWYDEGEERNRGNFPPRFSGRQFPNYSSELNVNALELEDSALYLCASSFREDSPLHFGNGTRLTVT.